A selection of T cell receptor beta chains follows, all from one sample in a study of patients and donors after allogeneic stem cell transplantation. Via MiXCR, TCRdb re-called the RT-PCR reads, giving one row per CDR3 protein. Of under 170,000 distinct CDR3 sequences in the sample, approximately 40% were seen once. Sequenced: blood, either unsorted or a sorted T cell fraction (not recorded which). These TCRs come from a human donor who was either an allogeneic HSCT recipient or a stem cell or donor lymphocyte infusion donor (not recorded which). It is not recorded whose cells these are; they may come from a transplant donor. CDR3s include the opening cysteine and the closing phenylalanine or tryptophan. The order of the fields is CDR3 DNA, CDR3 protein, clone size, D gene, J gene, V gene. D genes are given only for firm matches. Rows may omit the clone size; those that give it use once, few, many or a size class.

cdr3_nt: TGCAGCGTTGAATTTATCGGGGGCCGGGGCACTGAAGCTTTCTTT
cdr3_aa: CSVEFIGGRGTEAFF
clone_size: .
d_call: .
j_call: TRBJ1-1
v_call: TRBV29-1

cdr3_nt: TGTGCCAGCAGCCAGACAGGTAGTTCGAACACTGAAGCTTTCTTT
cdr3_aa: CASSQTGSSNTEAFF
clone_size: .
d_call: .
j_call: TRBJ1-1
v_call: TRBV7-2

cdr3_nt: TGTGCCAGCAGCATAATGGATTCACCCCTCCACTTT
cdr3_aa: CASSIMDSPLHF
clone_size: .
d_call: .
j_call: TRBJ1-6
v_call: TRBV27

cdr3_nt: TGCGCCAGCAGCCAAGAAGTAGGGGCTAATTCACCCCTCCACTTT
cdr3_aa: CASSQEVGANSPLHF
clone_size: few
d_call: .
j_call: TRBJ1-6
v_call: TRBV4-1

cdr3_nt: TGCGCCAGCAGCCAAGAGCTACAGGGGTCCGGGGAGCTGTTTTTT
cdr3_aa: CASSQELQGSGELFF
clone_size: .
d_call: TRBD1
j_call: TRBJ2-2
v_call: TRBV4-3

cdr3_nt: TGTGCCAGCAGTTTATACCCCAGAGGGAACTATGGCTACACCTTC
cdr3_aa: CASSLYPRGNYGYTF
clone_size: .
d_call: .
j_call: TRBJ1-2
v_call: TRBV27

cdr3_nt: TGTGCCAGCAGCCCGGGACAGGGGGTGGATCAGCCCCAGCATTTT
cdr3_aa: CASSPGQGVDQPQHF
clone_size: .
d_call: TRBD1
j_call: TRBJ1-5
v_call: TRBV12-3/TRBV12-4

cdr3_nt: TGTGCCAGCAGTTTAGCGGCGTATGAGCAGTTCTTC
cdr3_aa: CASSLAAYEQFF
clone_size: .
d_call: .
j_call: TRBJ2-1
v_call: TRBV12-3/TRBV12-4

cdr3_nt: TGTGCCAGCAGCTCGACAGGGGAGGTAATCTACGAGCAGTACTTC
cdr3_aa: CASSSTGEVIYEQYF
clone_size: .
d_call: TRBD1
j_call: TRBJ2-7
v_call: TRBV7-9

cdr3_nt: TGTGCCAGCAGCTTACAGGGGGCTCGCAATCAGCCCCAGCATTTT
cdr3_aa: CASSLQGARNQPQHF
clone_size: .
d_call: TRBD1
j_call: TRBJ1-5
v_call: TRBV5-6

cdr3_nt: TGCAGTGCTAGGAGGGGGCGGTCACCCCTCCACTTT
cdr3_aa: CSARRGRSPLHF
clone_size: few
d_call: TRBD1
j_call: TRBJ1-6
v_call: TRBV20-1

cdr3_nt: TGCAGTGCGATACGACAAGTACGGGGTATTACTGAAGCTTTCTTT
cdr3_aa: CSAIRQVRGITEAFF
clone_size: few
d_call: .
j_call: TRBJ1-1
v_call: TRBV20-1

cdr3_nt: TGTGCCAGCAGCTTAGCTTTCTCCGTCTCTGGAAACACCATATATTTT
cdr3_aa: CASSLAFSVSGNTIYF
clone_size: .
d_call: .
j_call: TRBJ1-3
v_call: TRBV11-2

cdr3_nt: TGTGCCAGCAGCCAGATGCTCGGGGGTAATCAGCCCCAGCATTTT
cdr3_aa: CASSQMLGGNQPQHF
clone_size: .
d_call: .
j_call: TRBJ1-5
v_call: TRBV3-1

cdr3_nt: TGTGCCATCAAACAACAGGGATCTGGAAACACCATATATTTT
cdr3_aa: CAIKQQGSGNTIYF
clone_size: .
d_call: .
j_call: TRBJ1-3
v_call: TRBV10-3

cdr3_nt: TGTGCCAGCAGTTTCAAGGGGCCGGATCAGCCCCAGCATTTT
cdr3_aa: CASSFKGPDQPQHF
clone_size: .
d_call: .
j_call: TRBJ1-5
v_call: TRBV28

cdr3_nt: TGTGCCACCAGCCCGAGGGGGGCCATCGCAGATACGCAGTATTTT
cdr3_aa: CATSPRGAIADTQYF
clone_size: .
d_call: .
j_call: TRBJ2-3
v_call: TRBV15

cdr3_nt: TGTGCCAGCAGCGTAGGGGGCCGGGCCACTGAAGCTTTCTTT
cdr3_aa: CASSVGGRATEAFF
clone_size: few
d_call: TRBD1
j_call: TRBJ1-1
v_call: TRBV12-3/TRBV12-4

cdr3_nt: TGTGCCAGCAGCCAAGATACTAGCGGCTACAATGAGCAGTTCTTC
cdr3_aa: CASSQDTSGYNEQFF
clone_size: .
d_call: TRBD2
j_call: TRBJ2-1
v_call: TRBV3-1

cdr3_nt: TGTGCCAGCAGTTCCCCCGACAGGATGAACACTGAAGCTTTCTTT
cdr3_aa: CASSSPDRMNTEAFF
clone_size: few
d_call: .
j_call: TRBJ1-1
v_call: TRBV6-6

cdr3_nt: TGCGCCAGCAGCTTGGAATTAGGAGATACGCAGTATTTT
cdr3_aa: CASSLELGDTQYF
clone_size: few
d_call: .
j_call: TRBJ2-3
v_call: TRBV5-1

cdr3_nt: TGTGCCAGCAGCTCACAGGACTCCTACAATGAGCAGTTCTTC
cdr3_aa: CASSSQDSYNEQFF
clone_size: .
d_call: .
j_call: TRBJ2-1
v_call: TRBV7-9

cdr3_nt: TGTGCCAGCAGTTATCAGCCTCAAGAGACCCAGTACTTC
cdr3_aa: CASSYQPQETQYF
clone_size: .
d_call: .
j_call: TRBJ2-5
v_call: TRBV6-2/TRBV6-3

cdr3_nt: TGTGCCAGCAGCACAGACCCAATCGACACTGAAGCTTTCTTT
cdr3_aa: CASSTDPIDTEAFF
clone_size: few
d_call: .
j_call: TRBJ1-1
v_call: TRBV7-2

cdr3_nt: TGCGCCAGCAGCGTCGGACAGGGCACAAGTTCACCCCTCCACTTT
cdr3_aa: CASSVGQGTSSPLHF
clone_size: few
d_call: TRBD1
j_call: TRBJ1-6
v_call: TRBV5-1

cdr3_nt: TGCAGCGTTGATCGAGCGGGGGAAGGAACCCAGTACTTC
cdr3_aa: CSVDRAGEGTQYF
clone_size: .
d_call: TRBD2
j_call: TRBJ2-5
v_call: TRBV29-1

cdr3_nt: TGCAGTGCTAGAAGGGGGGCTCGGCAAGATACGCAGTATTTT
cdr3_aa: CSARRGARQDTQYF
clone_size: .
d_call: .
j_call: TRBJ2-3
v_call: TRBV20-1

cdr3_nt: TGCAGTGCTAGAGATGGGACAGGGGATGAAAAACTGTTTTTT
cdr3_aa: CSARDGTGDEKLFF
clone_size: many
d_call: TRBD1
j_call: TRBJ1-4
v_call: TRBV20-1

cdr3_nt: TGTGCCAGCAGCTTAACCAGCATGGACTACACCTTC
cdr3_aa: CASSLTSMDYTF
clone_size: few
d_call: .
j_call: TRBJ1-2
v_call: TRBV7-2

cdr3_nt: TGCAGTGCTGCGGCGGGGGCGATTCTCAGCTCCTATAATTCACCCCTCCACTTT
cdr3_aa: CSAAAGAILSSYNSPLHF
clone_size: few
d_call: .
j_call: TRBJ1-6
v_call: TRBV20-1

cdr3_nt: TGCAGTGTTCCACAGGGGTATAATTCACCCCTCCACTTT
cdr3_aa: CSVPQGYNSPLHF
clone_size: .
d_call: TRBD1
j_call: TRBJ1-6
v_call: TRBV20-1

cdr3_nt: TGTGCCAGCAGCCCCGGACAGGCTGGATTCTATGGCTACACCTTC
cdr3_aa: CASSPGQAGFYGYTF
clone_size: .
d_call: TRBD1
j_call: TRBJ1-2
v_call: TRBV7-9

cdr3_nt: TGTGCCAGCAGGCAAATGTGGGGGCATAATTCACCCCTCCACTTT
cdr3_aa: CASRQMWGHNSPLHF
clone_size: .
d_call: .
j_call: TRBJ1-6
v_call: TRBV27

cdr3_nt: TGTGCCAGCAGCGGGACAGGGAGTCATGAGCAGTTCTTC
cdr3_aa: CASSGTGSHEQFF
clone_size: .
d_call: TRBD1
j_call: TRBJ2-1
v_call: TRBV7-9

cdr3_nt: TGCAGTGCTAGTGTCGGGTTTCTCTATGGCTACACCTTC
cdr3_aa: CSASVGFLYGYTF
clone_size: few
d_call: .
j_call: TRBJ1-2
v_call: TRBV20-1

cdr3_nt: TGCAGCGTGTCTGCTCCCTTAGCCGAGACCCAGTACTTC
cdr3_aa: CSVSAPLAETQYF
clone_size: .
d_call: .
j_call: TRBJ2-5
v_call: TRBV29-1

cdr3_nt: TGTGCCATCAGTGACGGGGCCTCTGGTGAGCAGTTCTTC
cdr3_aa: CAISDGASGEQFF
clone_size: .
d_call: .
j_call: TRBJ2-1
v_call: TRBV10-3

cdr3_nt: TGTGCCACCACGCCTGGCATTGGGGGAGTTAATGAAAAACTGTTTTTT
cdr3_aa: CATTPGIGGVNEKLFF
clone_size: few
d_call: .
j_call: TRBJ1-4
v_call: TRBV15

cdr3_nt: TGCAGCGTTGTAACAGCCCCTAATCAGCCCCAGCATTTT
cdr3_aa: CSVVTAPNQPQHF
clone_size: few
d_call: .
j_call: TRBJ1-5
v_call: TRBV29-1

cdr3_nt: TGTGCCAGCAGCCGGCCGGGACAGGGCAATCAGCCCCAGCATTTT
cdr3_aa: CASSRPGQGNQPQHF
clone_size: few
d_call: TRBD1
j_call: TRBJ1-5
v_call: TRBV9

cdr3_nt: TGTGCCAGCAGCTGGGGAGGGGCCGGCACTGAAGCTTTCTTT
cdr3_aa: CASSWGGAGTEAFF
clone_size: .
d_call: .
j_call: TRBJ1-1
v_call: TRBV12-3/TRBV12-4

cdr3_nt: TGCGCCAGCAGCCCCACGACTAGTTTAGAGACCCAGTACTTC
cdr3_aa: CASSPTTSLETQYF
clone_size: .
d_call: .
j_call: TRBJ2-5
v_call: TRBV5-1

cdr3_nt: TGTGCCAGCAGCCTACAGGGGGCGGAGAGCTATGGCTACACCTTC
cdr3_aa: CASSLQGAESYGYTF
clone_size: few
d_call: TRBD1
j_call: TRBJ1-2
v_call: TRBV14

cdr3_nt: TGTGCCAGCAGCTTCACCGGGACACAGTACAATGAGCAGTTCTTC
cdr3_aa: CASSFTGTQYNEQFF
clone_size: .
d_call: .
j_call: TRBJ2-1
v_call: TRBV9

cdr3_nt: TGTGCCAGCAGTTTATCCGGAGCGGCCTATGGCTACACCTTC
cdr3_aa: CASSLSGAAYGYTF
clone_size: few
d_call: .
j_call: TRBJ1-2
v_call: TRBV28

cdr3_nt: TGCAGTGCTAGTTGGGACTTCCTCACAGATACGCAGTATTTT
cdr3_aa: CSASWDFLTDTQYF
clone_size: .
d_call: .
j_call: TRBJ2-3
v_call: TRBV20-1

cdr3_nt: TGCGCCAGCAGCTCGGACGGACCGAACACTGAAGCTTTCTTT
cdr3_aa: CASSSDGPNTEAFF
clone_size: .
d_call: .
j_call: TRBJ1-1
v_call: TRBV5-1

cdr3_nt: TGCGCCAGCAGCTTGGCCGGGTTGAGCACTGAAGCTTTCTTT
cdr3_aa: CASSLAGLSTEAFF
clone_size: few
d_call: .
j_call: TRBJ1-1
v_call: TRBV5-1

cdr3_nt: TGTGCCAGCAGTTTCTCGGTCAGCTATGGCTACACCTTC
cdr3_aa: CASSFSVSYGYTF
clone_size: few
d_call: .
j_call: TRBJ1-2
v_call: TRBV12-3/TRBV12-4